This TCR beta chain came from a study of spatial heterogeneity in lung cancer. Study-level results: Blood contained ubiquitous expanded tumor TCRs more at resection than at follow-up.

The CDR3 has 15 amino acids. Germline V lookup: CDR1 MNHNS, CDR2 SASEGT. V lost 2 bases, J lost 5 bases, and 9 bases stayed unmatched. Sample time point: sample taken at primary tumor resection. Whole RNA, which was extracted from tumor, nontumor lung tissue or frozen PBMC, was sequenced without any cell sorting. Samples came from 70 to 80 TRACERx patients with untreated early-stage lung cancer. This clonotype was counted at least ten times. Its target is unknown. A unique molecular identifier was carried by every single TCR cDNA molecule. A single record per CDR3 protein comes from TCRdb applying MiXCR to the 5' RACE reads. This table holds tens of thousands of distinct CDR3 sequences, around 8.4% found once.

This specimen was PBMCs, taken at surgery. V is TRBV6-1 and J is TRBJ2-7, with 7 bases lining up with TRBD2. This TCR derives from a female donor with early-stage non-small cell lung cancer. The chain's CDR3 is CASSEIAGESDEQYF. The CDR3 coding sequence is TGTGCCAGCAGTGAAATCGCGGGAGAATCGGACGAGCAGTACTTC.